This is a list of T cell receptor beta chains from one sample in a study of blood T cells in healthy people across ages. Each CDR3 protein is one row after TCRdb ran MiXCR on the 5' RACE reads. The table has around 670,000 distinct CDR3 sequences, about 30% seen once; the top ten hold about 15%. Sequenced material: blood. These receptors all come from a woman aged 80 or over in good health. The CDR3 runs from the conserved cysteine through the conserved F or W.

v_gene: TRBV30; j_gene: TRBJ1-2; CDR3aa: CAWNWSPHTGANYGYTF
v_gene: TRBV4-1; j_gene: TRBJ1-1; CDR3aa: CASSQDGGARRKAFF
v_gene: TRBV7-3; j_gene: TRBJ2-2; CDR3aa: CASSVRGTGELFF
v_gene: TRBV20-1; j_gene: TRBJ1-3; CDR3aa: CSARDAGQSGNTIYF
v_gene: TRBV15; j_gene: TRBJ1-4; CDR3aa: CATSRDSRGARNEKLFF
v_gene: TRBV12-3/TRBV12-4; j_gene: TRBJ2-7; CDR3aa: CASSSTGRLSYSEQYF
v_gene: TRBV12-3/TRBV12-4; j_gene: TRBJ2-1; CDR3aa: CATTLAGVSNEQFF
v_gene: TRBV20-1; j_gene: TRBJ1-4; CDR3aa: CSARTVGREKLFF
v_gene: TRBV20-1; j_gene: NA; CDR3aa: CSGRGRGHSYEQYF
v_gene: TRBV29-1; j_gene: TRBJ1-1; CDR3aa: CSVAPTAGGTEAFF
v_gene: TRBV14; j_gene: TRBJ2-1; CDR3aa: CAGSPPEKRTSGGDWNEQFF
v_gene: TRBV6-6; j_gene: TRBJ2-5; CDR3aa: CASQGLAGIETQYF
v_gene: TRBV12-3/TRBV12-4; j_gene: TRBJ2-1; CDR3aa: CASRNPLWVSSYNEQFF
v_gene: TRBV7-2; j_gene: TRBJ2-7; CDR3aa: CASSLRPTRGQGYEQYF
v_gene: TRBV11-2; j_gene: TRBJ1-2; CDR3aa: CASSLAGQGCYGYTF
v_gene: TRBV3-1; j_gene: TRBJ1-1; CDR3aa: CASSQAGQPNTEAFF
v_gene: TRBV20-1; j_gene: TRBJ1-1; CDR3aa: CSAGGGGMNTEAFF
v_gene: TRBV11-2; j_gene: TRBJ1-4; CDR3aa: CASSLAAHEKLFF
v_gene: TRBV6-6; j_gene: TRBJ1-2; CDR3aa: CASSYLRTGLNYGYTF
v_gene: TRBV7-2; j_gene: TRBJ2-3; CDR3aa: CVSSLALGGVGTDTQYF
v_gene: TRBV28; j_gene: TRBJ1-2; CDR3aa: CASSLPGPGPPELGYTF
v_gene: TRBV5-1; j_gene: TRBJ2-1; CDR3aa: CASSRDGGFYNEQFF
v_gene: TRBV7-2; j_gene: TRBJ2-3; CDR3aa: CASSGGGGDTQYF
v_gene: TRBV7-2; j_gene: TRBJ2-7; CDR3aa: CASSLMGQASYEQYF
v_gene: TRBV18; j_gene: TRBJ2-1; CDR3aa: CASSQNPATGGPYNEQFF
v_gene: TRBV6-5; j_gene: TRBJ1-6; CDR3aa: CASSYSTGQGLGRGNSPLHF
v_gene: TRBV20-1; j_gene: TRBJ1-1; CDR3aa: CSARQGGKNTEAFF
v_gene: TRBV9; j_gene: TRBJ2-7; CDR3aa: CASSGDTIPRYEQYF
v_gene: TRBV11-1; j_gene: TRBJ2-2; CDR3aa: CASSLGGTITGELFF
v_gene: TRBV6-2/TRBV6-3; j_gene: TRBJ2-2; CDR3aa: CASSNPGQGAVGELFF
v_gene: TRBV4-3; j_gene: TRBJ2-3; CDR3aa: CASRASSTDTQYF
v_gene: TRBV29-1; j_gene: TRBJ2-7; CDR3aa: CSTRTVDSYEQYF
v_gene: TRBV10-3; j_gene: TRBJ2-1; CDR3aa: CAISESTAREQFF
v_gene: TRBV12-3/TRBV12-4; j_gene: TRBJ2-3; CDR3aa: CASSLRTSSTDAQYF
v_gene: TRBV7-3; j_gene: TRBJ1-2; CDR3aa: CASSLGQGIGYTF
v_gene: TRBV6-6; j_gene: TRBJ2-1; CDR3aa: CASSLGQPRFNEQFF
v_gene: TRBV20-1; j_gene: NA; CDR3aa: CSAPTGIWNEQYF
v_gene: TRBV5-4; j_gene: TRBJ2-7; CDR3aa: CASRVQGAAYEQYF
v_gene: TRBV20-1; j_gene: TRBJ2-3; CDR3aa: CSTRPGQARTDTQYF
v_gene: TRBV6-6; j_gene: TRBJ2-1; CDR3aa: CASSYPGYNEQFF
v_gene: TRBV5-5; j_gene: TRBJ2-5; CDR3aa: CASSLGDSGTQETQYF
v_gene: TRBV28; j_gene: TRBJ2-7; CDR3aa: CASSSLQLEGEKQYF